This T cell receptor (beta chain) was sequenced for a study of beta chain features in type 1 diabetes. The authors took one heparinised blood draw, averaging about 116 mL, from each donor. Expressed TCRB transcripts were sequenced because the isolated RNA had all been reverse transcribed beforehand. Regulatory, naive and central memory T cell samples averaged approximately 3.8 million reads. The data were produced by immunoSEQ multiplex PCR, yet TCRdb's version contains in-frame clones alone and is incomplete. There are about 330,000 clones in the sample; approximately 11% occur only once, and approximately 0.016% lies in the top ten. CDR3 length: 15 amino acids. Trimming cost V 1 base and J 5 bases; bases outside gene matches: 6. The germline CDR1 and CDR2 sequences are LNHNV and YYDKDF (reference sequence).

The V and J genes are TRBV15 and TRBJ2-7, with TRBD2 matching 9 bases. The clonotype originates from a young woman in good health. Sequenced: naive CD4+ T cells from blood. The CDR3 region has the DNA TGTGCCACCAGCAGAGGCAGCGGGAGGACCAACGAGCAGTACTTC. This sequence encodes CATSRGSGRTNEQYF.